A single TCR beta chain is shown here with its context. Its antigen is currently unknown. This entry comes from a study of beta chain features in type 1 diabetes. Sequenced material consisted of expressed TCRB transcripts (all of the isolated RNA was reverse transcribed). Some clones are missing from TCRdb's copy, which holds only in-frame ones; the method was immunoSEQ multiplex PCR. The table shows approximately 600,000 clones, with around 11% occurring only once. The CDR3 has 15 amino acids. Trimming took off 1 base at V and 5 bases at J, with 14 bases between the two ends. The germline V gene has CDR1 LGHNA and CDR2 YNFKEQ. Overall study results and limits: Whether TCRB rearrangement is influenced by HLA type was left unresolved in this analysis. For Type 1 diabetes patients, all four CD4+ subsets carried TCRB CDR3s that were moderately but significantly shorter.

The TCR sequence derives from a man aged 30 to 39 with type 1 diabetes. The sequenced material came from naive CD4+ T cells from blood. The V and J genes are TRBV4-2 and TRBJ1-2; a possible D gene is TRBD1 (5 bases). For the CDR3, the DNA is TGTGCCAGCAGCCAAGTCGGGGGACGTAGGTATGGCTACACCTTC. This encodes CASSQVGGRRYGYTF.